The 17 T cell receptor beta chains below were found in one sample sequenced in a study of blood T cell repertoires in COVID-19. Clones were sequenced by immunoSEQ multiplex PCR, and TCRdb holds only the in-frame ones, with some missing. The table shows about 190,000 clones, with nearly 90% occurring only once. What was sequenced was peripheral blood. The receptor source for this set is a man in his sixties with active or convalescent COVID-19.

CDR3 nucleotides: TGTGCCAGCAGCGTAAACGGGGGGGCCGGTCAAGAGACCCAGTACTTC. It is translated as CASSVNGGAGQETQYF. The chain uses TRBV9 and TRBJ2-5; 8 nucleotides align to TRBD2. CDR3 size: 16 residues. With 1 base clipped from V and 2 bases from J, the junction kept 7 bases outside the gene matches. Germline CDR1 SGDLS, CDR2 YYNGEE.

This clone was recorded only once. The V call is TRBV6-5, the J call TRBJ1-5; a weak D match, TRBD1 (5 bases). This CDR3 is built from 15 residues. CDR1 and CDR2 (germline): MNHEY, SVGAGI. V lost 0 bases to trimming and J lost 2 bases, with 8 bases between them. The CDR3: CASSYSGGGNQPQHF. CDR3 sequence (DNA): TGTGCCAGCAGTTACTCCGGGGGAGGCAATCAGCCCCAGCATTTT.

This clone was seen a handful of times. V usage is TRBV7-2 and J usage is TRBJ1-3; perhaps TRBD1 as D (6 bases). Between the trimmed V and J ends, which lost 4 bases and 4 bases, there was a span of 11 bases. The CDR3 contains 14 residues. Germline loops: CDR1 SGHTA, CDR2 FQGNSA. For the CDR3, the DNA is TGTGCCAGCAGCTCAACAGGGAACGGAAACACCATATATTTT. The encoded protein is CASSSTGNGNTIYF.

The chain couples TRBV2 to TRBJ2-7; possibly TRBD2 for D (5 bases). The CDR3 is 12 residues long. The germline gives CDR1 SNHLY, CDR2 FYNNEI. Deletions cut 2 bases from V and 4 bases from J, with 6 bases between. The CDR3 sequence: CASSESGYEQYF. The DNA of the CDR3 is TGTGCCAGCAGTGAAAGCGGTTACGAGCAGTACTTC.

This CDR3 is CASSSGQGGYEQYF. CDR3 in DNA: TGTGCCAGCAGCTCAGGACAGGGGGGCTACGAGCAGTACTTC. The J gene is TRBJ2-7, the V gene TRBV7-9, with 10 bases lining up with TRBD1. The germline CDR1 and CDR2 sequences are SEHNR and FQNEAQ (reference sequence). The CDR3 is 14 amino acids. V lost 4 bases to trimming and J lost 3 bases; unmatched junction nucleotides: 3.

The rearrangement uses TRBV18 and TRBJ1-1; D is perhaps TRBD1 (6 bases). The CDR3 length is 12 residues. V lost 2 bases, J lost 8 bases, and 9 bases lay in between. Germline CDR1 and CDR2: KGHSH and LQKENI. CDR3 protein: CASSPNRDEAFF. In DNA, the CDR3 is TGTGCCAGCTCACCAAACAGGGACGAAGCTTTCTTT.

This clone showed up just once. The rearrangement links TRBV5-1 to TRBJ2-1; a possible D gene is TRBD1 (7 bases). Germline V gene sequence: CDR1 SGHRS, CDR2 YFSETQ. The CDR3 totals 15 residues. Between the trimmed V and J ends, which lost 3 bases and 2 bases, there was a span of 12 bases. Written as DNA, the CDR3 is TGCGCCAGCAGCTCGACAGGGAGGACCTACAATGAGCAGTTCTTC. Protein product: CASSSTGRTYNEQFF.

In DNA, the CDR3 is TGTGCCTGGAGTCTCGGGGGTGTAAATGAGCAGTTCTTC. It encodes CAWSLGGVNEQFF. This sequence joins TRBV30 and TRBJ2-1; D perhaps matches TRBD2 (6 bases). Germline V gives CDR1 GTSNPN, CDR2 SVGIG (reference sequence). The V gene lost 2 bases and the J gene lost 7 bases, with 12 bases spanning the gap. The CDR3 has 13 amino acids.

The J gene is TRBJ1-4, the V gene TRBV19; perhaps TRBD1 as D (5 bases). Germline loops: CDR1 LNHDA, CDR2 SQIVND (reference sequence). Trimming shortened V by 3 bases and J by 4 bases, and 9 bases separated the two germline ends. This CDR3 is built from 14 residues. Written as DNA, the CDR3 is TGTGCCAGTAGTATTAGGGGAAATAATGAAAAACTGTTTTTT. Translating gives CASSIRGNNEKLFF.

The V gene is TRBV6-5, the J gene TRBJ1-4; 8 bases match TRBD1. The ends lost 5 bases at V and 8 bases at J; junction bases unmatched: 10. The germline V gene has CDR1 MNHEY and CDR2 SVGAGI. This CDR3 spans 15 amino acids. CDR3 DNA sequence: TGTGCCAGCAGTCGCTCCAGACAGGGGAGCGAAAAACTGTTTTTT. Protein sequence: CASSRSRQGSEKLFF.

The chain carries TRBV7-9 and TRBJ2-1; TRBD2 aligns across 8 bases. The CDR3 is 15 residues long. The J segment lost 4 bases and the V segment lost 5 bases, leaving 7 bases of the junction unmatched. From germline, CDR1 is SEHNR and CDR2 FQNEAQ (reference sequence). As DNA, the CDR3 is TGTGCCAGCAGCAAGAGCGGGGGAGAATACAATGAGCAGTTCTTC. It specifies CASSKSGGEYNEQFF.

CDR3 DNA: TGCGCCAGCAGCCGGCGGACAGGGGGCCCCACCGGGGAGCTGTTTTTT. It yields the protein CASSRRTGGPTGELFF. The rearrangement uses TRBV5-1 and TRBJ2-2, with 11 bases fitting TRBD1. The CDR3 is 16 amino acids. J gave up 4 bases and V 4 bases, and 6 bases lay outside the gene matches. Germline lookup yields CDR1 SGHRS and CDR2 YFSETQ.

This chain uses TRBV24-1 with TRBJ2-1; the D gene is possibly TRBD2 (6 bases). This CDR3 contains 14 residues. Trimming pared 5 bases from V and 6 bases from J, leaving 13 bases between. CDR1 and CDR2 (germline): KGHDR, SFDVKD. CDR3: CATSGGASLNEQFF. CDR3 nucleotide sequence: TGTGCCACCAGTGGCGGGGCCTCCCTCAATGAGCAGTTCTTC.

The chain couples TRBV5-1 to TRBJ1-5, with 7 bases fitting TRBD1. Germline loops: CDR1 SGHRS, CDR2 YFSETQ. V lost 7 bases, J lost 3 bases, and 10 bases stayed unmatched. The CDR3 spans 15 residues. The CDR3 sequence is CASVGRGRNNQPQHF. CDR3 DNA: TGCGCCAGCGTCGGCAGGGGGAGGAACAATCAGCCCCAGCATTTT.

The chain uses TRBV7-6 and TRBJ2-7; TRBD2 matches 12 bases. Germline V CDR1 and CDR2: SGHVS, FNYEAQ. CDR3 size: 17 residues. With 0 bases clipped from V and 6 bases from J, the junction kept 9 bases outside the gene matches. The CDR3 DNA follows: TGTGCCAGCAGCTTAGCGGCTAGCGGGGGGGCGTTAACCGAGCAGTACTTC. Encoded protein: CASSLAASGGALTEQYF.

The rearrangement uses TRBV12-5 and TRBJ1-4; tentatively, D is TRBD1 (6 bases). Trimming removed 7 bases from V and 10 bases from J, with 19 bases in between. CDR1 LGHNT and CDR2 FRNRAP come from the germline V gene. The CDR3 totals 14 residues. The CDR3 here is CASAGDISRPKLFF. CDR3 in DNA: TGTGCTAGTGCCGGGGACATTTCTAGGCCAAAACTGTTTTTT.

The V call is TRBV2, the J call TRBJ2-1, with 7 bases identical to TRBD2. The V gene end was trimmed by 7 bases and the J gene end by 15 bases; junction bases not matched to a gene: 9. This CDR3 region has 11 residues. CDR1 is SNHLY, CDR2 FYNNEI, per germline. The DNA of the CDR3 is TGTGCCAGCAAAGGGGAGGGAAATGGGTTCTTC. It specifies CASKGEGNGFF.